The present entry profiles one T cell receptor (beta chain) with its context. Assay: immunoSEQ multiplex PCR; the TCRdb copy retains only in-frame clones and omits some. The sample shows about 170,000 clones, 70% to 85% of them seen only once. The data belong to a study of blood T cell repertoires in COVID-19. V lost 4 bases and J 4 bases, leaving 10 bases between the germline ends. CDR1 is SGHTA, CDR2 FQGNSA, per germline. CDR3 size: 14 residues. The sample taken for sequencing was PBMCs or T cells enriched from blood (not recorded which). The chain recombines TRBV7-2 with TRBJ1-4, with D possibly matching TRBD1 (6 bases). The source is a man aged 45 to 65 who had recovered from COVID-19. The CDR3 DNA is TGTGCCAGCAGCTACGCAGGGGTTAATGAAAAACTGTTTTTT. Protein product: CASSYAGVNEKLFF. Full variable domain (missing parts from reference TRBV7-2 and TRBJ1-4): GAGVSQSPSNKVTEKGKDVELRCDPISGHTALYWYRQSLGQGLEFLIYFQGNSAPDKSGLPSDRFSAERTGGSVSTLTIQRTQQEDSAVYLCASSYAGVNEKLFFGSGTQLSVL.